These 23 T cell receptor beta chains were sequenced from one sample in a study of blood T cells in healthy people across ages. Primed by a sample-barcoded 5' primer and a J-beta primer mix, a second PCR proceeded for about 7 to 11 cycles. MiXCR, run by TCRdb on the 5' RACE reads, gives a single entry per CDR3 protein. Of under 2 million distinct CDR3 sequences listed, 34% are singletons. The specimen was blood. These receptors all come from a woman in her thirties in good health.

This chain joins TRBV20-1 and TRBJ2-5, with 11 positions matching TRBD2. Germline V gives CDR1 DFQATT, CDR2 SNEGSKA (reference sequence). CDR3 size: 16 residues. The V gene end was trimmed by 1 base and the J gene end by 6 bases; junction bases not matched to a gene: 10. In DNA form, the CDR3 reads TGCAGTGCTAGAGTATTGGTAGCGGGGGGGCCGCAGACCCAGTACTTC. Its protein product is CSARVLVAGGPQTQYF.

This clonotype was counted at least ten times. J is TRBJ2-7 and V is TRBV5-1, with 10 nucleotides matching TRBD1. This CDR3 spans 17 amino acids. Trimming removed 4 bases from V and 0 bases from J; junction bases left unmatched: 10. Germline assignment: CDR1 SGHRS and CDR2 YFSETQ. The CDR3 DNA reads as TGCGCCAGCAGCCCGGGACAGGGGAATCCGCGCTCCTACGAGCAGTACTTC. It yields the protein CASSPGQGNPRSYEQYF.

The chain has TRBV7-3 and TRBJ2-1; 7 nucleotides match TRBD2. The CDR3 contains 15 residues. Germline V lookup: CDR1 SGHTA, CDR2 FQGTGA. Germline trimming cut 5 bases from V and 4 bases from J; bases unmatched to any gene: 8. The CDR3 reads CASSLGVGGYNEQFF. In nucleotides, the CDR3 is TGTGCCAGCAGCCTCGGGGTGGGGGGGTACAATGAGCAGTTCTTC.

This clonotype was found once. The CDR3 coding sequence is TGCAGTGCTAGAGATCTAATGGGGACTAGCGGCGAGCAGTACTTC. It yields the protein CSARDLMGTSGEQYF. The chain combines TRBV20-1 with TRBJ2-7, with 11 bases aligning to TRBD2. The V segment lost 0 bases and the J segment 6 bases; nucleotides outside the gene matches: 7. Germline V gene data show CDR1 as DFQATT and CDR2 as SNEGSKA (reference sequence). The CDR3 runs 15 residues.

This clonotype appeared a few times. CDR3: CASSPPPRLAEPNTQYF. The DNA for the CDR3 is TGTGCCAGCAGTCCCCCCCCTAGACTAGCGGAGCCTAATACGCAGTATTTT. V and J are TRBV3-1 and TRBJ2-3; TRBD2 aligns across 9 bases. Germline assignment: CDR1 LGHDT and CDR2 YNNKEL (reference sequence). CDR3 size: 17 residues. V was pared by 6 bases and J by 7 bases, with 17 bases of the junction left unmatched.

The chain couples TRBV30 to TRBJ2-1; the D is unclear. In germline, CDR1 is GTSNPN, CDR2 SVGIG (reference sequence). The ends were cut back, 6 bases at V and 8 bases at J, with 2 bases in the middle. CDR3 length equals 8 residues. CDR3 bases: TGTGCCTGCGATGAGCAGTTCTTC. Translated: CACDEQFF.

This clonotype was seen only a few times. This chain uses TRBV20-1 with TRBJ2-5, with D possibly matching TRBD1 (5 bases). The germline V gene encodes CDR1 DFQATT and CDR2 SNEGSKA (reference sequence). V lost 4 bases to trimming and J lost 5 bases, with 14 bases between them. This CDR3 comprises 13 residues. The CDR3 nucleotides read TGCAGTGCTACACTCAGGGTCGAGGAGACCCAGTACTTC. Its translation: CSATLRVEETQYF.

This clonotype was seen ten or more times. The CDR3 here is CSVESPETQYF. The CDR3 nucleotides are TGCAGCGTTGAATCCCCAGAGACCCAGTACTTC. J is TRBJ2-5 and V is TRBV29-1; D not resolved. Deletions cut 2 bases from V and 4 bases from J, with 5 bases between. Germline V gene data show CDR1 as SQVTM and CDR2 as ANQGSEA. The CDR3 runs 11 residues.

The CDR3: CASSIGTGSHNEQFF. For the CDR3, the DNA is TGTGCCAGCAGCATTGGGACAGGTTCCCACAATGAGCAGTTCTTC. The chain joins TRBV9 to TRBJ2-1, with 8 bases that match TRBD1. CDR1 and CDR2 (germline): SGDLS, YYNGEE. The CDR3 extends over 15 amino acids. V lost 4 bases to trimming and J lost 5 bases; unmatched junction nucleotides: 8.

The rearrangement links TRBV19 to TRBJ2-4; 9 nucleotides match TRBD2. Germline trimming cut 5 bases from V and 7 bases from J; bases unmatched to any gene: 15. Germline assignment: CDR1 LNHDA and CDR2 SQIVND (reference sequence). The CDR3 is 17 residues long. CDR3 in amino acids: CASSVRASGVERNIQYF. CDR3 nucleotides: TGTGCCAGTAGTGTTCGGGCTAGCGGGGTAGAGCGCAACATTCAGTACTTC.

This clonotype showed up many times. This chain links TRBV29-1 with TRBJ2-1; 7 nucleotides align to TRBD1. This CDR3 has 14 residues. In germline, CDR1 is SQVTM, CDR2 ANQGSEA. V shed 6 bases, J shed 3 bases, and the junction held 8 bases outside the gene matches. The CDR3, as DNA: TGCAGCGTGGGACAGCTGATAAGCTACAATGAGCAGTTCTTC. Its protein product is CSVGQLISYNEQFF.

This chain joins TRBV24-1 and TRBJ1-2, with unresolved D. Between the trimmed V and J ends, which lost 5 bases and 4 bases, there was a span of 10 bases. This CDR3 has 13 residues. The germline CDR1 and CDR2 sequences are KGHDR and SFDVKD. As DNA, the CDR3 is TGTGCCACCAGTGTCGGGCGGTTCTATGGCTACACCTTC. Translation: CATSVGRFYGYTF.

The rearrangement uses TRBV4-1 and TRBJ2-1; D is perhaps TRBD1 or TRBD2 (7 bases each). V gave up 3 bases and J gave up 3 bases, with 18 bases separating them. CDR1 is MGHRA and CDR2 is YSYEKL in the germline V gene. The CDR3 contains 17 residues. CDR3 region: CASSQGGTAKLYNEQFF. The CDR3, as DNA: TGCGCCAGCAGCCAGGGAGGGACAGCGAAACTCTACAATGAGCAGTTCTTC.

In this sample, this clonotype turned up a few times. The genes are TRBV7-8 and TRBJ1-6; D unclear. The ends were cut back, 5 bases at V and 1 base at J, with 9 bases in the middle. CDR3 length equals 15 residues. Germline assignment: CDR1 SGHVS and CDR2 FQNEAQ. In DNA, the CDR3 is TGTGCCAGCAGCGCAGCTATTTCCTATAATTCACCCCTCCACTTT. Amino acid sequence: CASSAAISYNSPLHF.

A few counts support this clonotype. V and J are TRBV6-6 and TRBJ2-7; perhaps TRBD1 as D (6 bases). Germline V CDR1 and CDR2: MNHNY, SVGAGI (reference sequence). V lost 0 bases to trimming and J lost 0 bases, with 15 bases between them. This CDR3 region has 17 residues. The CDR3: CASSYSSGGQPSYEQYF. CDR3 nucleotide sequence: TGTGCCAGCAGTTACTCAAGTGGAGGACAGCCCTCCTACGAGCAGTACTTC.

The V gene is TRBV12-3 or TRBV12-4, the J gene TRBJ2-3; 7 bases fit TRBD1. Losses at the gene ends were 6 bases for V and 0 bases for J; bases not matched to a gene: 12. The CDR3 consists of 17 residues. CDR3 sequence reads: CASSKSRTGTSTDTQYF. CDR3 in DNA: TGTGCCAGCAGCAAATCTCGGACAGGTACTAGCACAGATACGCAGTATTTT.

In regard to this clonotype: A much larger clone is a single base away; this may be a read error. This sequence joins TRBV20-1 and TRBJ2-7; D not resolved. Germline V gives CDR1 DFQATT, CDR2 SNEGSKA (reference sequence). Trimming cost V 5 bases and J 7 bases, with 24 bases left between them. The CDR3 totals 15 residues. The CDR3 protein is CSALKGLPSYNEQYF. As DNA, the CDR3 is TGCAGTGCTCTAAAGGGTCTCCCCTCCTACAATGAGCAGTACTTC.

In its sample, this clonotype was seen a few times. J is TRBJ1-2 and V is TRBV21-1; the DNA was not compared with TRBD1, the D call given in the table. TRBV21-1 is labeled a pseudogene. This CDR3 is 17 amino acids long. CDR3: CASSKELGVRANYGYTF. The DNA for the CDR3 is TGTGCCAGCAGCAAAGAGCTAGGGGTCCGGGCTAACTATGGCTACACCTTC.

This clonotype was seen more than once but under ten times. The rearrangement uses TRBV28 and TRBJ2-1, with D possibly TRBD1 on 6 matching bases. The length of the CDR3 is 15 residues. The germline V gene encodes CDR1 MDHEN and CDR2 SYDVKM. V lost 7 bases and J lost 9, with 22 bases in between. CDR3 region: CASTRPGQGGSEQFF. CDR3 DNA sequence: TGTGCCAGCACCCGTCCGGGTCAAGGGGGAAGTGAGCAGTTCTTC.

The chain couples TRBV9 to TRBJ2-2; a weak D match, TRBD1 (6 bases). The CDR3 length is 15 residues. V lost 4 bases and J lost 3, with 13 bases in between. The germline V gene encodes CDR1 SGDLS and CDR2 YYNGEE. The CDR3 nucleotides read TGTGCCAGCAGCCTAGGGGGACAATACACCGGGGAGCTGTTTTTT. Translated: CASSLGGQYTGELFF. The complete variable domain, with remaining parts taken from reference TRBV9 and TRBJ2-2, reads DSGVTQTPKHLITATGQRVTLRCSPRSGDLSVYWYQQSLDQGLQFLIQYYNGEERAKGNILERFSAQQFPDLHSELNLSSLELGDSALYFCASSLGGQYTGELFFGEGSRLTVL.

The chain employs TRBV18 and TRBJ1-5; 7 bases are shared with TRBD1. CDR3 length equals 15 residues. V trimming: 3 bases; J trimming: 0 bases; junction bases outside the gene matches: 2. The germline V gene encodes CDR1 KGHSH and CDR2 LQKENI. The CDR3 DNA reads as TGTGCCAGCTCACCGACAGGGAATAGCAATCAGCCCCAGCATTTT. Its translation is CASSPTGNSNQPQHF.

V is TRBV9 and J is TRBJ1-4, with D tentatively TRBD1 (6 bases). CDR1 is SGDLS and CDR2 is YYNGEE in the germline V gene. Trimming took off 0 bases at V and 4 bases at J, with 10 bases between the two ends. The CDR3 is 15 residues long. The CDR3, as DNA: TGTGCCAGCAGCGTAGATGGGGGCCATAATGAAAAACTGTTTTTT. This codes for CASSVDGGHNEKLFF. The whole variable domain, remainder taken from reference TRBV9 and TRBJ1-4, is DSGVTQTPKHLITATGQRVTLRCSPRSGDLSVYWYQQSLDQGLQFLIQYYNGEERAKGNILERFSAQQFPDLHSELNLSSLELGDSALYFCASSVDGGHNEKLFFGSGTQLSVL.

This clonotype was found a few times. This rearrangement joins TRBV7-2 to TRBJ1-2; D not resolved. This CDR3 is built from 13 residues. The germline V gene has CDR1 SGHTA and CDR2 FQGNSA. With 2 bases removed from V and 4 bases from J, the gap between germline ends came to 8 bases. This chain's CDR3 is CASSLKIGYGYTF. Written as DNA, the CDR3 is TGTGCCAGCAGCTTAAAAATCGGCTATGGCTACACCTTC.